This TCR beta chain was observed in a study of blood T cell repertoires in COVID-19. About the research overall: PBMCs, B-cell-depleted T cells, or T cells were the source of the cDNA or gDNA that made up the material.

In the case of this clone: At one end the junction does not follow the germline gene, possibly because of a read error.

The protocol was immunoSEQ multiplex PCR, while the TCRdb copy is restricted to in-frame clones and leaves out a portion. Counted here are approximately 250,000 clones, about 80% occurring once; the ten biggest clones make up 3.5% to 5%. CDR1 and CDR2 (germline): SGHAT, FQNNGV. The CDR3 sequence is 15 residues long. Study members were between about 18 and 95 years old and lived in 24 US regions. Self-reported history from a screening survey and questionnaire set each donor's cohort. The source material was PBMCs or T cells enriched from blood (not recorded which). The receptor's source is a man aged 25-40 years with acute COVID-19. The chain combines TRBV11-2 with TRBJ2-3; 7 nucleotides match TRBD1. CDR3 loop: CASSLTLSSGHRGNF. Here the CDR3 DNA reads TGTGCCAGCAGCTTAACCTTATCGAGCGGCCACAGGGGTAATTTT.